This paragraph reports one TCR beta chain. Its specificity is unknown. PCR was performed using 60 Vbeta and 13 Jbeta primers. Clones were read by immunoSEQ multiplex PCR, and TCRdb kept only the in-frame ones, dropping some. The data contain 90,000 to 150,000 clones, around 72% of them singletons. The data originate from a study of cytomegalovirus exposure and HLA in healthy donors. Study conclusions and caveats: Available immune exposure information was restricted to CMV serostatus only.

The clonotype was recovered from a woman in her thirties or forties in good health and CMV-seropositive. What was sequenced was PBMCs.

The DNA for the CDR3 is TGTGCCAGCAGCTTCCGGGATGCAGATACGCAGTATTTT. Its translation: CASSFRDADTQYF. V gene TRBV5-4 combines with J gene TRBJ2-3; D might be TRBD2 (5 bases). This CDR3 comprises 13 residues. Looked up from germline, CDR1 is SGHNT and CDR2 is YYREEE (reference sequence). Trimming removed 2 bases at V and 4 bases at J, with 8 bases between.